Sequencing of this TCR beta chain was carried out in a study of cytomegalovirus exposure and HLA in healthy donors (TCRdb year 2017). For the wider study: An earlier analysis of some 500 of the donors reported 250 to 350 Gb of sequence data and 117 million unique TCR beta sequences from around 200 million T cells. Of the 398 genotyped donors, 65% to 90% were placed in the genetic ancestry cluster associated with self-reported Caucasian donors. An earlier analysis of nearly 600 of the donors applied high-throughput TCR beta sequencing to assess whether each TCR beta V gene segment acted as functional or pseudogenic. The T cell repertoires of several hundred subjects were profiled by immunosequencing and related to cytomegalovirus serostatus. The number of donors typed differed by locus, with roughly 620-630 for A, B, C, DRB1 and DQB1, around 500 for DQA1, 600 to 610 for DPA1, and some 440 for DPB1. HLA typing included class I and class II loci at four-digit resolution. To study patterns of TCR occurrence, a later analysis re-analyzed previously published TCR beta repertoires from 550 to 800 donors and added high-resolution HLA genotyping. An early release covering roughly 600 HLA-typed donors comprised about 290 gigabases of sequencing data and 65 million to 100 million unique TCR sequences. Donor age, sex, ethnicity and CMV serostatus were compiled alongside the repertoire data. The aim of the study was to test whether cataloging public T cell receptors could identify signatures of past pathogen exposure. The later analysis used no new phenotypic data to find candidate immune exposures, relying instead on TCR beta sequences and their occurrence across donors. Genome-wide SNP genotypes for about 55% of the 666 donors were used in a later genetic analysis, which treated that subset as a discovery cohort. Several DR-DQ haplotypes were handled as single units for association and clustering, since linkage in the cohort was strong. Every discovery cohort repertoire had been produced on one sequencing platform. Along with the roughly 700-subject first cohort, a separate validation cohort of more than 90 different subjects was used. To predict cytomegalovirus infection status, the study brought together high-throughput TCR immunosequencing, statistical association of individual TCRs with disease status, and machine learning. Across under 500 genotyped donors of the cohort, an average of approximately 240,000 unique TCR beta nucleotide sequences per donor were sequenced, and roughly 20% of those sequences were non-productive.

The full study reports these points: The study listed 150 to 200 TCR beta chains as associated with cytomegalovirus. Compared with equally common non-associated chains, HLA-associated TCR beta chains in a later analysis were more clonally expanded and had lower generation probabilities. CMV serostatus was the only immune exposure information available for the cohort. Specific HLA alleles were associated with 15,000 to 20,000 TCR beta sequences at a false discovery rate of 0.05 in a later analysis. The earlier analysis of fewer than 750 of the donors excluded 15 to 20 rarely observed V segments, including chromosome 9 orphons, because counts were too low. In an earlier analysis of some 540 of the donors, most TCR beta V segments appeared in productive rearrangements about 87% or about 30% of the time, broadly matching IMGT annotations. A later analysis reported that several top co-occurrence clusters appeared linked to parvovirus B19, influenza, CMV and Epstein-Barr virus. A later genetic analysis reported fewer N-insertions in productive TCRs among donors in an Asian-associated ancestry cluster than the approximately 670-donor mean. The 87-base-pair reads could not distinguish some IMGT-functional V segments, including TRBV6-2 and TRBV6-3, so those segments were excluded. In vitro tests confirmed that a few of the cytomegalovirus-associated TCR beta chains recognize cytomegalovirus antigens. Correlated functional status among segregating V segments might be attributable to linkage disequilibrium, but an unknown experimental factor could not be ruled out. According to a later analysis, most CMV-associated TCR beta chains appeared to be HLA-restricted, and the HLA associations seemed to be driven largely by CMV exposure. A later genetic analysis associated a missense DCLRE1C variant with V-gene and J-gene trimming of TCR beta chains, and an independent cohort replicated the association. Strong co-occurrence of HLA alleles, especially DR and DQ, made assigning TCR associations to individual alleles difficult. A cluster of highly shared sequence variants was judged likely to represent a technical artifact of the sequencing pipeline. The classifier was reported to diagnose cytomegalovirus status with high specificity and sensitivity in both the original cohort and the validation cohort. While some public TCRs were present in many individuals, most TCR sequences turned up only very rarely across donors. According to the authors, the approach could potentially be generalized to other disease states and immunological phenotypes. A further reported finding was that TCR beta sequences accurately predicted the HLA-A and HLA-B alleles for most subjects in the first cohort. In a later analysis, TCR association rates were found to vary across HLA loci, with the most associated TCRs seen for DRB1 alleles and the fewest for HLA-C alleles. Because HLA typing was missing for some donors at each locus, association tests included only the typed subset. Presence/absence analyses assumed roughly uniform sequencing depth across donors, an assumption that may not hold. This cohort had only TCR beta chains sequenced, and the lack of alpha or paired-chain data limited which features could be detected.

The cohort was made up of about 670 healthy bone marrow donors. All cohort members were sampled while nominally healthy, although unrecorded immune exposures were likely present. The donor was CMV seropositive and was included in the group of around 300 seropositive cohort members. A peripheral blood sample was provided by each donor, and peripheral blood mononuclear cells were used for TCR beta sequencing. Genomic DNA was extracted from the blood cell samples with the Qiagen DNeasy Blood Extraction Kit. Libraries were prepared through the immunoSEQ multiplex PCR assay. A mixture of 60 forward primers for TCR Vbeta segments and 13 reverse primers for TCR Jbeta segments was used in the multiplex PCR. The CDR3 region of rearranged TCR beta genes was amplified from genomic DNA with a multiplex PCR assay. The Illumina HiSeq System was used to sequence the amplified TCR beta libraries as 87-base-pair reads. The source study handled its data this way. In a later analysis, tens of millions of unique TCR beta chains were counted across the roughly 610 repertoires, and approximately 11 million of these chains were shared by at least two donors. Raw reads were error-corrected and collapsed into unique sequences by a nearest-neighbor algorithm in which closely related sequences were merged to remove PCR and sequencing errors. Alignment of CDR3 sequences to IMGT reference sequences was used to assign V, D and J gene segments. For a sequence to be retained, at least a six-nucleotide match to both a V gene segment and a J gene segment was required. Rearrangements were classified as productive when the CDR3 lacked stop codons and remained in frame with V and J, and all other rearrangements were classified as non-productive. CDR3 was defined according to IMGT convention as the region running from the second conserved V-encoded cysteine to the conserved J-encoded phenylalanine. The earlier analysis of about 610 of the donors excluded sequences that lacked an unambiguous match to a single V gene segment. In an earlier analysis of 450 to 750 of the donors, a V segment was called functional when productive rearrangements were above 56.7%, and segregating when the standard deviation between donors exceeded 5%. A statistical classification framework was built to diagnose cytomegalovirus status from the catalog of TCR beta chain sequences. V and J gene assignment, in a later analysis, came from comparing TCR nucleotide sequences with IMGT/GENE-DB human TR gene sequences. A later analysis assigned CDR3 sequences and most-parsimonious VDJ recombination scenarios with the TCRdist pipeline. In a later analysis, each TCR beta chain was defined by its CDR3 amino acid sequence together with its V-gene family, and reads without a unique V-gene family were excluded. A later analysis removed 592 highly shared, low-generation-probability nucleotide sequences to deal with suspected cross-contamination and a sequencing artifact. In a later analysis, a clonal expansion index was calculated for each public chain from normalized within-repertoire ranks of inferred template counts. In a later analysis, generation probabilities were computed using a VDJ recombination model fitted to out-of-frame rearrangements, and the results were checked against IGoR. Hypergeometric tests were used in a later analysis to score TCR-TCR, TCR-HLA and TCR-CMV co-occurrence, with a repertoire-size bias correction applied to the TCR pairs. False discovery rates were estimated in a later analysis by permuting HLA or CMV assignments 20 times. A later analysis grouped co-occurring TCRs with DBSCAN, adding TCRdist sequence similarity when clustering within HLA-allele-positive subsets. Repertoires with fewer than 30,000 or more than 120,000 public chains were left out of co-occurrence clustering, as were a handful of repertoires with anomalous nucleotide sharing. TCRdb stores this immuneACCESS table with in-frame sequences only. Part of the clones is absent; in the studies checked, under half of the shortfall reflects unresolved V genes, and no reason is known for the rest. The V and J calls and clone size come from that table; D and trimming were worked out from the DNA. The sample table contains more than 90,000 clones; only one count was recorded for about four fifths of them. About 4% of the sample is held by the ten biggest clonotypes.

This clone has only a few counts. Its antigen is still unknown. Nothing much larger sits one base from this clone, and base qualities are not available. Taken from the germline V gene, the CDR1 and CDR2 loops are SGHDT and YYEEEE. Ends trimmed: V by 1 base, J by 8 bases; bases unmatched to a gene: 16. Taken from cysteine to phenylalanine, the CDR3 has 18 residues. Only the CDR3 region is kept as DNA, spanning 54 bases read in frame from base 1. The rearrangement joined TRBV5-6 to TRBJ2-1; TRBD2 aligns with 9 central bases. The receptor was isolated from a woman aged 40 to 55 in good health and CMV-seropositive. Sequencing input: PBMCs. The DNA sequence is TGTGCCAGCAGCTTGTACAGGGCGCGGGAGGGCCCCTTCGATGAGCAGTTCTTC. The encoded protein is CASSLYRAREGPFDEQFF.